This entry lists 9 T cell receptor beta chains sequenced from one sample in a study of vaccination effects on CD4 cells after COVID-19. The culture ran for approximately 10 days, and then CD4+ T cells were isolated. The assay was immunoSEQ multiplex PCR, and TCRdb's table has in-frame clones only and misses some. The sample holds under 50,000 clones, 55% to 75% seen once. Antigens for these TCRs are unknown. The specimen was CD4+ T cells from PBMCs cultured without peptide, collected before COVID-19 vaccination. Receptors originate from a human donor who received a COVID-19 vaccine.

The chain recombines TRBV7-9 with TRBJ2-5; 8 bases are shared with TRBD1. This CDR3 is 14 amino acids long. Trimming at V came to 6 bases and at J to 3 bases, leaving 6 bases not matched to a gene. Looked up from germline, CDR1 is SEHNR and CDR2 is FQNEAQ (reference sequence). This CDR3 reads CASRLTGAKETQYF. In DNA form, the CDR3 reads TGTGCCAGCAGGCTGACAGGGGCGAAAGAGACCCAGTACTTC.

This clone was picked up a small number of times. The CDR3 DNA sequence: TGTGCCAGCAGCAACAGCAGAACCGAAAAACTGTTTTTT. Translating it yields CASSNSRTEKLFF. The chain links TRBV12-3 or TRBV12-4 to TRBJ1-4; D not certain. This CDR3 spans 13 amino acids. Trimming took off 6 bases at V and 8 bases at J, with 13 bases between the two ends.

The rearrangement joins TRBV28 to TRBJ1-2; D ambiguous. The CDR3 totals 14 residues. Trimming cost V 4 bases and J 1 base, with 10 bases left between them. Per the germline V gene, CDR1 is MDHEN and CDR2 is SYDVKM. The CDR3 DNA reads as TGTGCCAGCAGTTCCACCCCAAATAACTATGGCTACACCTTC. Amino acid sequence: CASSSTPNNYGYTF.

V gene TRBV15 combines with J gene TRBJ2-2; D may correspond to TRBD1 or TRBD2 (5 bases each). Germline CDR1 is LNHNV and CDR2 is YYDKDF (reference sequence). V gave up 8 bases and J gave up 2 bases, with 9 bases separating them. The CDR3 length is 13 residues. The chain's CDR3 is CATERGNTGELFF. The CDR3 region has the DNA TGTGCCACCGAGAGGGGAAACACCGGGGAGCTGTTTTTT.

The CDR3 DNA is TGCGCCAGCAGCTTCGATAACCAGGGGGCAGATACGCAGTATTTT. Amino acids: CASSFDNQGADTQYF. The chain links TRBV5-1 to TRBJ2-3; 7 nucleotides line up with TRBD1. CDR3 length equals 15 residues. Germline CDR1 SGHRS, CDR2 YFSETQ. The V and J ends lost 2 bases and 4 bases, in that order; junction bases with no gene match: 7. Based on the CDR3 plus reference TRBV5-1 and TRBJ2-3, the full variable domain is KAGVTQTPRYLIKTRGQQVTLSCSPISGHRSVSWYQQTPGQGLQFLFEYFSETQRNKGNFPGRFSGRQFSNSRSEMNVSTLELGDSALYLCASSFDNQGADTQYFGPGTRLTVL.

There are a few counts of this clone. J is TRBJ2-7 and V is TRBV6-1; TRBD1 aligns across 8 bases. The CDR3 contains 15 residues. Trimming removed 2 bases from V and 4 bases from J; junction bases left unmatched: 7. The germline V gene encodes CDR1 MNHNS and CDR2 SASEGT. This CDR3 is CASSELGQGRYEQYF. CDR3 DNA sequence: TGTGCCAGCAGTGAACTCGGACAGGGCCGGTACGAGCAGTACTTC.

The chain has TRBV5-4 and TRBJ2-1; the D call may be TRBD1 or TRBD2 (5 bases each). CDR1 SGHNT and CDR2 YYREEE come from the germline V gene (reference sequence). V lost 4 bases and J 10 bases, leaving 24 bases between the germline ends. This CDR3 has 16 amino acids. CDR3 bases: TGTGCCAGCAGCACCGGGACCCCGCGCGCCGGGTCGGAGCAGTTCTTC. It yields the protein CASSTGTPRAGSEQFF.

V usage is TRBV19 and J usage is TRBJ2-7; D might be TRBD1 (6 bases). This CDR3 comprises 12 residues. Germline V gives CDR1 LNHDA, CDR2 SQIVND (reference sequence). V was clipped by 5 bases and J by 9 bases, with 14 bases between them. CDR3 nucleotides: TGTGCCAGTAGTTTAACAGGGAATAGGCAGTACTTC. The encoded protein is CASSLTGNRQYF.

The chain carries TRBV5-1 and TRBJ2-1; TRBD1 matches 7 bases. The trim removed 0 bases at V and 8 bases at J, leaving 8 bases unmatched. The CDR3 extends over 15 amino acids. Germline loops: CDR1 SGHRS, CDR2 YFSETQ. The CDR3 loop reads CASSLASGGVHEQFF. As DNA, the CDR3 is TGCGCCAGCAGCTTGGCTTCAGGGGGAGTACATGAGCAGTTCTTC.